Reported below is one TCR beta chain. The table lists this clonotype with a few counts. This clone's antigen is unknown. The sample holds no much larger clone one base away, and base qualities are not on file. The sample is drawn from a study of T cells after yellow fever vaccination (dated by TCRdb to between 2018 and 2021). Study-level background: Libraries from fractions with low cell numbers were prepared with the SMART-Seq v4 Ultra Low Input RNA kit. Bulk TCR alpha and beta repertoires were sequenced longitudinally to track T-cell clones before and after primary and booster YFV17D yellow fever vaccination. Blood was collected at multiple timepoints before and after primary and secondary immunization, and bulk PBMC replicates and cell subsets were isolated. Two healthy male donors made up the cohort, one aged 18 to 29 years and the other aged 30 to 39 years. Summary of the overall study and its limitations: FACS-sorted repertoires could contain abundant contaminating clonotypes from the bulk population, so computational filtering was required. Most clones expanded after primary vaccination were re-detected after the booster (almost 98% of CD4 and around 88% of CD8), suggesting broad memory maintenance. The secondary T-cell response was found to be weaker but faster than the primary response, with a peak reached on day 5 rather than on day 15. The study included only a couple of donors, which limits how far the findings can be generalized. A small fraction of clonotypes showed up in both the CD4 and CD8 compartments, probably as a result of convergent recombination.

The germline V gene yields MNHEY for CDR1 and SVGAGI for CDR2. The CDR3 runs 15 residues from the cysteine to the phenylalanine. The retained sequence is limited to the CDR3, 45 bases, with the frame set at the first base. Trimming takes 0 bases from V and 7 bases from J, and the germline ends sit 15 bases apart. These reads were obtained on an Illumina NovaSeq 6000. Synthesis of TCR cDNA relied on 5'RACE template switching, a step that introduced a universal primer site along with unique molecular identifiers. cDNA synthesis was primed from both the TCR alpha and TCR beta constant segments. Library amplification used two PCR steps, and the second PCR step added sample barcodes and sequencing adapters. Sequencing of libraries was done on Illumina HiSeq 2500 (2x100 bp) or NovaSeq (2x150 bp). On the authors' methods: MIGEC was used to demultiplex reads and collapse the reads into UMI consensus sequences, and MiXCR was used for V(D)J alignment. Using edgeR on replicate PBMC samples, clonotypes were called vaccine-responding if FDR was below 0.01 and the log2 fold change was above 5 up to day 15. CD4 or CD8 identity was assigned to each bulk clonotype according to whether the clonotype was present at higher abundance in the sequenced CD4 repertoire or the sequenced CD8 repertoire. The raw public data were reprocessed by TCRdb itself: fastp quality trimming at Q25, MiXCR clonotype calling, in-frame beta chains only. Rows matching on CDR3 protein sequence are summarized as one entry with the most common DNA and genes. The V and J calls and clone size are TCRdb's, not the authors'. This sample has some 120,000 distinct CDR3 sequences in its table, and about 8.4% of those were observed once. The top ten hold about two fifths of the sample.

The sample's treatment or condition label, in plain terms: live attenuated yellow fever vaccine strain. PBMCs were isolated from peripheral blood using a standard Ficoll-Paque protocol. Dynabeads CD4 and CD8 positive selection kits were used to isolate CD4 and CD8 T-cell fractions. TriZol was used to extract RNA from bulk PBMCs, from CD4 and CD8 fractions, and from dextramer-positive and dextramer-negative fractions. The chain uses TRBV6-5 and TRBJ1-2; a tentative D call is TRBD1 (5 bases match). The sequence was obtained from a man between 18 and 29 years old who received the YFV17D yellow fever vaccine. Sequencing used CD8+ T cells sorted from PBMCs, obtained on the day of the yellow fever booster vaccination. CDR3 sequence: CASSYSMHGALGYTF. The nucleotide sequence is TGTGCCAGCAGTTACTCGATGCATGGGGCACTTGGCTACACCTTC.